The source of this T cell receptor (beta chain) is a study of blood T cell repertoires in COVID-19 (TCRdb year 2020). Describing the broader study: Collaborator samples came from the United States, Italy and Spain and covered acute and convalescent phases of COVID-19. The prospective study material was composed of cDNA or gDNA derived from T cells, B-cell-depleted T cells, or PBMCs. Subjects who had been exposed to COVID-19, were actively infected with it, or had recovered from it provided the deeply sampled blood TCRbeta repertoires that made up the dataset. The repertoires were released in a freely available public database intended as a resource for research on the immune response to SARS-CoV-2. The samples were drawn from two sources: the first 160 participants of the ongoing ImmuneRACE study, and 1,200 or so subjects contributed by 6 global collaborators. A de-identified subject ID, COVID-19 status, age in years and sex were almost always included in the sample metadata. Where HLA class I and class II types were available, the types were taken from metadata supplied by the sample provider, not from assay-based typing.

The investigation overall reported the following: How much clinical and demographic metadata was included differed by source and by participant, and the metadata was provided uncurated.

Of note for this clone: Its antigen has not been determined. Per-nucleotide qualities are absent, and no much larger clonotype sits a single base away.

TCRbeta CDR3 regions were amplified from genomic DNA by means of the immunoSEQ Assay, a bias-controlled multiplex PCR. As for how the authors treated the data: Nucleated cell counts per sample were estimated from amplification of reference gene primers within the assay. Sequence reads were collapsed and filtered to measure the absolute abundance of every unique TCRbeta CDR3 rearrangement. For each sample, productive Simpson clonality was calculated as the square root of Simpson's diversity index over productive rearrangements. The table comes from immuneACCESS by way of TCRdb, which keeps in-frame sequences with V and J called. Part of the clones is missing from these tables; in studies checked, under half for an unresolved V gene and the rest for unknown reasons. From that table come the V and J calls and clone size; the DNA was used to work out D and trimming. The sample table records roughly 150,000 clones; almost 80% of these occur just once. The leading ten clones occupy approximately 11% of the sample.

Samples from volunteer blood donors who had recovered from COVID-19 were contributed by a second Seattle source. Each collaborating institution followed its own protocols to collect whole blood in K2EDTA tubes. For TCRbeta analysis, collaborator samples were shipped as frozen whole blood, as isolated PBMCs, or as DNA extracted from either sample type. The origin of this receptor is a man between 60 and 75 years old who had recovered from COVID-19. Material: peripheral blood.

The DNA is TGTGCCAGCAGCTTGGCGGTTCCCGAGCAGTACTTC. It is translated as CASSLAVPEQYF. The chain links TRBV7-3 with TRBJ2-7, with the D gene too uncertain to name. The CDR3 sequence holds 12 residues, the cysteine and phenylalanine included. Only the CDR3 DNA stays, 36 bases, in frame from base 1. CDR1 and CDR2, looked up from the germline V gene, are SGHTA and FQGTGA. Trimming costs V 3 bases and J 6 bases, and their ends lie 9 bases apart. Full variable domain (CDR3 extended with the reference TRBV7-3 and TRBJ2-7 proteins): GAGVSQTPSNKVTEKGKYVELRCDPISGHTALYWYRQSLGQGPEFLIYFQGTGAADDSGLPNDRFFAVRPEGSVSTLKIQRTERGDSAVYLCASSLAVPEQYFGPGTRLTVT.